These 25 T cell receptor beta chains came from one sample sequenced in a study of cytomegalovirus exposure and HLA in healthy donors. The study ran its PCR with 60 Vbeta and 13 Jbeta primers. The protocol was immunoSEQ multiplex PCR, while the TCRdb copy is restricted to in-frame clones and leaves out a portion. Of about 160,000 clones in the sample, 65% to 90% were seen once. The sequencing input was PBMCs. The receptors were sampled from a man over 45 in good health and CMV-seropositive.

The V call is TRBV7-2, the J call TRBJ1-5, with D perhaps matching TRBD1 (6 bases). Deletions cut 5 bases from V and 1 base from J, with 12 bases between. The germline gives CDR1 SGHTA, CDR2 FQGNSA. CDR3 length: 15 residues. Here the CDR3 reads CASSNTGLSNQPQHF. CDR3 DNA sequence: TGTGCCAGCAGCAACACAGGGTTAAGCAATCAGCCCCAGCATTTT.

The chain carries TRBV29-1 and TRBJ1-2; 12 bases align to TRBD1. This CDR3 has 12 amino acids. Germline V gene data show CDR1 as SQVTM and CDR2 as ANQGSEA. The junction had 3 bases not matched to a gene; V was cut back by 7 bases and J by 6 bases. Here the CDR3 reads CSDGTGGDGYTF. CDR3 DNA: TGCAGCGATGGGACAGGGGGCGATGGCTACACCTTC. Looking up the rest from reference TRBV29-1 and TRBJ1-2 gives the full variable domain: SAVISQKPSRDICQRGTSLTIQCQVDSQVTMMFWYRQQPGQSLTLIATANQGSEATYESGFVIDKFPISRPNLTFSTLTVSNMSPEDSSIYLCSDGTGGDGYTFGSGTRLTVV.

The rearrangement uses TRBV19 and TRBJ2-3; no clear D gene. Trimming left V 5 bases short and J 0 bases short, with 6 bases between. The CDR3 is made up of 13 amino acids. From germline, CDR1 is LNHDA and CDR2 SQIVND (reference sequence). CDR3 region: CASSVTSTDTQYF. CDR3 in DNA: TGTGCCAGTAGTGTGACTAGCACAGATACGCAGTATTTT.

This chain connects TRBV29-1 to TRBJ1-2; D unresolved. Germline V gene data show CDR1 as SQVTM and CDR2 as ANQGSEA. CDR3 length equals 13 residues. V lost 2 bases, J lost 5 bases, and 12 bases lay in between. CDR3 DNA sequence: TGCAGCGTTGAATCGGTGTCCTCATATGGCTACACCTTC. Its translation: CSVESVSSYGYTF.

The rearrangement joins TRBV10-1 to TRBJ2-4, with D maybe TRBD2 (5 bases). V was shortened by 6 bases and J by 9 bases, with 21 bases between the two germline ends. The CDR3 contains 15 residues. Germline-derived CDR1 and CDR2 are WNHNN and SYGVQD (reference sequence). The CDR3 DNA follows: TGCGCCAGCAGCCCTGCGGCTGGTAAAGGAGGCATTCAGTACTTC. Translation gives CASSPAAGKGGIQYF.

The gene calls are TRBV5-4 and TRBJ2-3; the D gene is possibly TRBD2 (6 bases). This CDR3 spans 14 amino acids. Deletions cut 5 bases from V and 2 bases from J, with 12 bases between. The germline CDR1 and CDR2 sequences are SGHNT and YYREEE (reference sequence). DNA for the CDR3: TGTGCCAGCAGAAGGGACTCCCCCACAGATACGCAGTATTTT. Translation gives CASRRDSPTDTQYF.

V and J are TRBV29-1 and TRBJ1-2; D possibly corresponds to TRBD1 (5 bases). V was pared by 7 bases and J by 5 bases, with 17 bases between. This CDR3 has 13 amino acids. The germline gives CDR1 SQVTM, CDR2 ANQGSEA. CDR3 in DNA: TGCAGCGCCGAGAGGTCAGGGCGGTATGGCTACACCTTC. Protein sequence: CSAERSGRYGYTF.

The chain links TRBV6-5 to TRBJ2-3, with D possibly TRBD2 on 6 matching bases. Trimming pared 4 bases from V and 2 bases from J, leaving 13 bases between. CDR1 MNHEY and CDR2 SVGAGI come from the germline V gene. This CDR3 is built from 15 residues. CDR3 residues: CASSSAGRYTDTQYF. The DNA of the CDR3 is TGTGCCAGCAGTTCCGCGGGGCGATACACAGATACGCAGTATTTT.

The table lists this clone with a count of one. V gene TRBV6-5 combines with J gene TRBJ2-7, with D unclear. This CDR3 comprises 12 residues. V shed 9 bases and J shed 2 bases, with 11 bases lying between them. Germline V gene sequence: CDR1 MNHEY, CDR2 SVGAGI. CDR3 loop: CASGSPAYEQYF. CDR3 nucleotides: TGTGCCAGTGGCTCGCCAGCCTACGAGCAGTACTTC.

The chain links TRBV18 to TRBJ1-6, with 9 bases matching TRBD1. With V trimmed by 2 bases and J by 7 bases, 6 bases remained unmatched. The germline gives CDR1 KGHSH, CDR2 LQKENI. CDR3 length: 16 amino acids. The CDR3 DNA reads TGTGCCAGCTCACCATATCCGGGACAGGGCAATTCACCCCTCCACTTT. It specifies CASSPYPGQGNSPLHF.

V gene TRBV29-1 combines with J gene TRBJ2-3; no firm D call. The ends were cut back, 3 bases at V and 1 base at J, with 8 bases in the middle. Looked up from germline, CDR1 is SQVTM and CDR2 is ANQGSEA. The CDR3 sequence is 13 residues long. In nucleotides, the CDR3 is TGCAGCGTTGATCTGCGAGGCACAGATACGCAGTATTTT. Residues: CSVDLRGTDTQYF.

This chain uses TRBV29-1 with TRBJ2-7, with 10 bases lining up with TRBD1. Germline values: CDR1 SQVTM, CDR2 ANQGSEA. CDR3 length: 12 residues. The ends lost 4 bases at V and 7 bases at J; junction bases unmatched: 4. CDR3 sequence: CSVGTGGREQYF. The CDR3, as DNA: TGCAGCGTTGGGACAGGGGGGAGGGAGCAGTACTTC.

This clone was recorded only once. Other DNA sequences in the same sample also yield this CDR3. The chain combines TRBV18 with TRBJ1-1, with unresolved D. This CDR3 is 14 amino acids long. V shed 3 bases and J shed 1 base, with 9 bases lying between them. Germline assignment: CDR1 KGHSH and CDR2 LQKENI. The DNA of the CDR3 is TGTGCCAGCTCACCGGCGCGGGGGAACACTGAAGCTTTCTTT. The encoded protein is CASSPARGNTEAFF.

The genes are TRBV28 and TRBJ1-1; 7 bases are a match to TRBD1. CDR3 length: 14 amino acids. Germline V gives CDR1 MDHEN, CDR2 SYDVKM. J gave up 2 bases and V 5 bases, and 5 bases lay outside the gene matches. CDR3 protein: CASSPRQGNTEAFF. DNA for the CDR3: TGTGCCAGCAGTCCTCGACAGGGCAACACTGAAGCTTTCTTT.

The rearrangement links TRBV6-1 to TRBJ2-2, with D possibly TRBD2 on 7 matching bases. CDR3 length equals 14 residues. Germline V lookup: CDR1 MNHNS, CDR2 SASEGT. Trimming shortened V by 10 bases and J by 4 bases, and 16 bases separated the two germline ends. CDR3 residues: CATLRGATTGELFF. DNA for the CDR3: TGTGCCACTCTTCGGGGGGCGACCACCGGGGAGCTGTTTTTT.

The rearrangement uses TRBV6-5 and TRBJ2-7; tentatively, D is TRBD2 (8 bases). Germline CDR1 and CDR2: MNHEY and SVGAGI. This CDR3 is 16 amino acids long. The V end lost 0 bases, the J end lost 7 bases, and 19 bases lay between the germline ends. This CDR3 reads CASSYSPREGAWEQYF. DNA for the CDR3: TGTGCCAGCAGTTACTCGCCCCGGGAGGGGGCTTGGGAGCAGTACTTC.

This chain connects TRBV6-1 to TRBJ1-2; possible D gene TRBD1, 6 bases. Germline V lookup: CDR1 MNHNS, CDR2 SASEGT. V was trimmed by 2 bases and J by 7 bases, leaving 11 bases between them. The CDR3 contains 13 residues. DNA for the CDR3: TGTGCCAGCAGTGAAACAGGGAGAATTGGCTACACCTTC. It codes for CASSETGRIGYTF.

This chain uses TRBV7-2 with TRBJ2-2, with 7 bases matching TRBD1. The trim removed 0 bases at V and 6 bases at J, leaving 4 bases unmatched. In germline, CDR1 is SGHTA, CDR2 FQGNSA. This CDR3 has 15 amino acids. Here the CDR3 reads CASSLAGGEAGELFF. The CDR3 DNA is TGTGCCAGCAGCTTAGCAGGGGGCGAAGCCGGGGAGCTGTTTTTT.

The V gene is TRBV25-1, the J gene TRBJ2-2; 15 bases align to TRBD2. The CDR3 spans 18 residues. V shed 4 bases and J 6 bases; nucleotides not matched to a gene: 9. Germline V CDR1 and CDR2: MGHDK, SYGVNS. The CDR3: CASSGRTSGREGAGELFF. The DNA of the CDR3 is TGTGCCAGCAGTGGTCGGACTAGCGGGAGGGAGGGGGCCGGGGAGCTGTTTTTT.

This chain connects TRBV21-1 to TRBJ2-2; TRBD1, the table's D call, lacks a check against the DNA. TRBV21-1 is classified as a pseudogene. The CDR3 runs to 15 residues. As DNA, the CDR3 is TGTGCCAGCAGACCGGGACACGAGAACACCGGGGAGCTGTTTTTT. Amino acid sequence: CASRPGHENTGELFF.

The chain joins TRBV5-1 to TRBJ2-7; 11 bases map to TRBD1. Germline CDR1 is SGHRS and CDR2 is YFSETQ. The trim removed 8 bases at V and 3 bases at J, leaving 4 bases unmatched. CDR3 length: 13 amino acids. The CDR3 nucleotides read TGCGCCAGTGGACAGGGGGCCAACTACGAGCAGTACTTC. It yields the protein CASGQGANYEQYF.

V usage is TRBV27 and J usage is TRBJ1-6, with D tentatively TRBD1 (5 bases). CDR1 is MNHEY, CDR2 SMNVEV, per germline (reference sequence). This CDR3 spans 14 amino acids. The V gene lost 2 bases and the J gene lost 7 bases, with 9 bases spanning the gap. The DNA for the CDR3 is TGTGCCAGCAGTTTAGCCAGGGTAAATTCACCCCTCCACTTT. This sequence encodes CASSLARVNSPLHF.

V usage is TRBV28 and J usage is TRBJ1-2, with 9 positions matching TRBD1. Germline values: CDR1 MDHEN, CDR2 SYDVKM. Trimming at V came to 6 bases and at J to 1 base, leaving 6 bases not matched to a gene. CDR3 size: 15 residues. The CDR3 coding sequence is TGTGCCAGCAGCCATAGACAGGGGGATAACTATGGCTACACCTTC. Its translation: CASSHRQGDNYGYTF.

Only a few counts were recorded for this clone. V usage is TRBV29-1 and J usage is TRBJ1-2; D is possibly TRBD1 (6 bases). From germline, CDR1 is SQVTM and CDR2 ANQGSEA. This CDR3 spans 15 amino acids. Trimming took 4 bases from V and 2 from J, leaving 17 bases between them. The CDR3 DNA is TGCAGCGTTGCAGGGCAGGGGCTTAGAAACTATGGCTACACCTTC. It yields the protein CSVAGQGLRNYGYTF.

The V call is TRBV18, the J call TRBJ2-3, with 8 nucleotides matching TRBD2. The CDR3 has 15 amino acids. Per the germline V gene, CDR1 is KGHSH and CDR2 is LQKENI. J lost 3 bases, V lost 3 bases, and 5 bases had no gene match. This CDR3 is CASSPLTSGTDTQYF. CDR3 nucleotide sequence: TGTGCCAGCTCACCCCTCACTAGCGGTACAGATACGCAGTATTTT.